Listed here are 20 T cell receptor beta chains from one sample, sequenced in a study of T cell responses to AZD1222 COVID-19 vaccine. Assay used: immunoSEQ multiplex PCR; TCRdb lists only in-frame clones, some missing. The sample has 150,000 to 200,000 clones, 94% seen once. This material consisted of peripheral blood, taken 28 days after the second AZD1222 dose. These receptors all stem from an adult who received the AZD1222 COVID-19 vaccine.

The genes are TRBV28 and TRBJ2-5; 7 nucleotides match TRBD1. The CDR3 contains 15 residues. The V and J ends lost 4 bases and 2 bases, in that order; junction bases with no gene match: 7. Germline CDR1 and CDR2: MDHEN and SYDVKM. The CDR3: CASSYPGQPQETQYF. Here the CDR3 DNA reads TGTGCCAGCAGTTACCCGGGACAGCCTCAAGAGACCCAGTACTTC.

The chain carries TRBV6-5 and TRBJ2-7; tentatively, D is TRBD2 (6 bases). This CDR3 has 12 residues. Germline-derived CDR1 and CDR2 are MNHEY and SVGAGI. Trimming shortened V by 7 bases and J by 6 bases, and 13 bases separated the two germline ends. DNA of the CDR3: TGTGCCAGCATGGCGGTGGGGGGCGAGCAGTACTTC. Encoded protein: CASMAVGGEQYF.

This chain uses TRBV6-5 with TRBJ1-1; TRBD1 matches at 8 bases. Trimming at V came to 7 bases and at J to 5 bases, leaving 6 bases not matched to a gene. The CDR3 has 13 amino acids. Germline values: CDR1 MNHEY, CDR2 SVGAGI. The CDR3 nucleotides read TGTGCCAGCACAAGGGGGACAGGAACTGAAGCTTTCTTT. Translating it yields CASTRGTGTEAFF.

The CDR3 region is CASSPSLGSEAFF. CDR3 in DNA: TGTGCCAGCTCACCTAGCCTGGGTTCTGAAGCTTTCTTT. The J gene is TRBJ1-1, the V gene TRBV18; D gene uncertain. CDR3 length equals 13 residues. The germline gives CDR1 KGHSH, CDR2 LQKENI. The V and J ends lost 3 bases and 6 bases respectively, with 11 bases between them.

This chain uses TRBV5-1 with TRBJ1-2; 10 bases align to TRBD1. CDR1 and CDR2 (germline): SGHRS, YFSETQ. V was pared by 0 bases and J by 7 bases, with 6 bases of the junction left unmatched. The CDR3 spans 15 residues. CDR3: CASSLAVDRGLGYTF. The CDR3, as DNA: TGCGCCAGCAGCTTGGCCGTTGACAGGGGGCTTGGCTACACCTTC.

This clone was counted a few times. This sequence joins TRBV9 and TRBJ1-3, with D perhaps matching TRBD1 (6 bases). The germline CDR1 and CDR2 sequences are SGDLS and YYNGEE. This CDR3 has 16 residues. V lost 4 bases and J 4 bases, leaving 18 bases between the germline ends. DNA of the CDR3: TGTGCCAGCAGCCCCCGAGGGGGTCTTGGAGGAAACACCATATATTTT. Amino acid sequence: CASSPRGGLGGNTIYF.

This chain links TRBV19 with TRBJ1-2; 8 nucleotides agree with TRBD1. Trimming removed 4 bases from V and 4 bases from J; junction bases left unmatched: 8. This CDR3 has 15 amino acids. Germline V CDR1 and CDR2: LNHDA, SQIVND (reference sequence). CDR3 region: CASSTGDRHIYGYTF. Written as DNA, the CDR3 is TGTGCCAGTAGTACCGGGGACAGGCACATCTATGGCTACACCTTC. The full variable domain, its missing parts supplied by reference TRBV19 and TRBJ1-2, is DGGITQSPKYLFRKEGQNVTLSCEQNLNHDAMYWYRQDPGQGLRLIYYSQIVNDFQKGDIAEGYSVSREKKESFPLTVTSAQKNPTAFYLCASSTGDRHIYGYTFGSGTRLTVV.

This chain connects TRBV20-1 to TRBJ2-1; D is unclear. Germline CDR1 reads DFQATT; CDR2 reads SNEGSKA (reference sequence). V lost 6 bases and J lost 6, with 9 bases in between. The CDR3 spans 11 residues. The CDR3 nucleotides read TGCAGTGCCCCACGGCTCAATGAGCAGTTCTTC. Residues: CSAPRLNEQFF.

The chain uses TRBV11-2 and TRBJ1-2; no clear D gene. The CDR3 contains 16 residues. V lost 2 bases and J 6 bases, leaving 19 bases between the germline ends. Germline assignment: CDR1 SGHAT and CDR2 FQNNGV. CDR3 nucleotides: TGTGCCAGCAGCTTACCATTCGGAGGCAGTTCGGATGGCTACACCTTC. Amino acids: CASSLPFGGSSDGYTF.

The gene calls are TRBV6-5 and TRBJ2-7; D tentatively fits TRBD1 or TRBD2 (5 bases each). The germline V gene encodes CDR1 MNHEY and CDR2 SVGAGI. The CDR3 is 13 amino acids. Trimming took 7 bases from V and 4 from J, leaving 14 bases between them. CDR3 in DNA: TGTGCCAGCACCCCACCCGGGACGTACGAGCAGTACTTC. Encoded protein: CASTPPGTYEQYF.

This clone showed up just a few times. J is TRBJ2-7 and V is TRBV4-2; TRBD1 might be the D (5 bases). From germline, CDR1 is LGHNA and CDR2 YNFKEQ. The CDR3 sequence is 14 residues long. V lost 1 base to trimming and J lost 2 bases, with 9 bases between them. The CDR3 DNA is TGTGCCAGCAGCCAAGGGACACCTCCCTACGAGCAGTACTTC. It yields the protein CASSQGTPPYEQYF.

The V call is TRBV6-5, the J call TRBJ2-7, with 7 bases fitting TRBD1. The germline CDR1 and CDR2 sequences are MNHEY and SVGAGI. The CDR3 runs to 14 residues. V lost 6 bases to trimming and J lost 0 bases; unmatched junction nucleotides: 5. The CDR3 spells CASSRQGTSYEQYF. For the CDR3, the DNA is TGTGCCAGCAGCCGACAGGGTACCTCCTACGAGCAGTACTTC.

The chain combines TRBV27 with TRBJ2-7, with D possibly being TRBD1 or TRBD2 (5 bases each). The CDR3 loop spans 14 amino acids. The V end was cut by 4 bases, the J end by 1 base, with 11 bases between. Looked up from germline, CDR1 is MNHEY and CDR2 is SMNVEV (reference sequence). The CDR3 region is CASSWDPGSYEQYF. The DNA for the CDR3 is TGTGCCAGCAGTTGGGACCCTGGGTCCTACGAGCAGTACTTC.

The chain uses TRBV30 and TRBJ1-5; D is possibly TRBD1 (6 bases). V gave up 1 base and J gave up 7 bases, with 14 bases separating them. The V gene's germline CDR1 is GTSNPN and CDR2 SVGIG (reference sequence). The length of the CDR3 is 14 residues. The chain's CDR3 is CAWSGGGTTQPQHF. Here the CDR3 DNA reads TGTGCCTGGAGTGGGGGTGGGACAACACAGCCCCAGCATTTT.

J is TRBJ1-1 and V is TRBV5-1; D is unclear. V was clipped by 0 bases and J by 1 base, with 10 bases between them. The CDR3 totals 15 residues. Germline values: CDR1 SGHRS, CDR2 YFSETQ. Written as DNA, the CDR3 is TGCGCCAGCAGCTTGGCGGGAGCAGGGAACACTGAAGCTTTCTTT. Translation: CASSLAGAGNTEAFF.

The chain recombines TRBV7-8 with TRBJ2-7; TRBD1 aligns across 9 bases. CDR1 is SGHVS, CDR2 FQNEAQ, per germline. The CDR3 covers 16 residues. With V trimmed by 5 bases and J by 4 bases, 12 bases remained unmatched. CDR3 region: CASSRGTGHDRYEQYF. The CDR3 region has the DNA TGTGCCAGCAGCCGGGGGACAGGGCATGATAGATACGAGCAGTACTTC.

This clone was detected once. The chain employs TRBV1 and TRBJ1-5. TRBV1 is noted as a pseudogene. This CDR3 contains 16 residues. The DNA of the CDR3 is TGCACCAGCAGCCCCAGCCGGGGGGGCGGGAATCAGCCCCAGCATTTT. The encoded protein is CTSSPSRGGGNQPQHF.

This clone occurred once. Germline and junction disagree at one end, which may indicate a read error. The chain combines TRBV28 with TRBJ2-7; the match to TRBD1 covers 7 bases. This CDR3 is built from 14 residues. CDR1 is MDHEN, CDR2 SYDVKM, per germline. The CDR3 sequence is CASSLSLGRDRKNF. In DNA form, the CDR3 reads TGTGCCAGCAGTTTATCACTGGGAAGGGACAGAAAAAACTTC.

This chain uses TRBV5-1 with TRBJ1-1; TRBD1 is a possible D gene (5 bases). The CDR3 is made up of 14 amino acids. Germline CDR1 and CDR2: SGHRS and YFSETQ. Trimming shortened V by 4 bases and J by 3 bases, and 13 bases separated the two germline ends. CDR3 amino acids: CASSPGQGDTEAFF. The DNA of the CDR3 is TGCGCCAGCAGCCCGGGGCAGGGAGACACTGAAGCTTTCTTT.

The gene calls are TRBV10-3 and TRBJ2-7; 7 positions agree with TRBD2. CDR1 is ENHRY and CDR2 is SYGVKD in the germline V gene. V lost 8 bases and J lost 2; bases outside the gene matches: 6. The CDR3 has 13 residues. The CDR3 reads CAIGASGAYEQYF. The DNA for the CDR3 is TGTGCCATCGGGGCTAGCGGAGCCTACGAGCAGTACTTC.